Listed below are T cell receptor beta chains from one sample, sequenced in a study of blood T cell repertoires in COVID-19. Generated by immunoSEQ multiplex PCR, the TCRdb table keeps only in-frame clones and is missing some. The sample lists 250,000 to 300,000 clones; around 89% were seen once. The specimen sequenced was peripheral blood. These receptors originate from a man aged 40-55 years with acute or convalescent COVID-19. The CDR3 runs from the conserved cysteine through the conserved F or W. A D gene is named only where the DNA matches it firmly. Where a row states a size, it is once, few, many or the class of an expanded clone; other rows omit it.

v_gene	abundance	d_gene	j_gene	CDR3aa	CDR3nt
TRBV5-1	.	TRBD1	TRBJ1-2	CASSVTGNGYTF	TGCGCCAGCAGCGTGACAGGGAATGGCTACACCTTC
TRBV2	once	.	TRBJ2-7	CASSERGIEQYF	TGTGCCAGCAGTGAGAGGGGGATCGAGCAGTACTTC
TRBV5-5	.	TRBD1	TRBJ1-4	CASSRQGIPNEKLFF	TGTGCCAGCAGCAGACAGGGGATCCCGAATGAAAAACTGTTTTTT
TRBV5-1	.	.	TRBJ1-1	CASSFPLQDSNTEAFF	TGCGCCAGCAGCTTCCCCTTACAGGATTCGAACACTGAAGCTTTCTTT
TRBV6-2/TRBV6-3	.	TRBD1	TRBJ1-3	CASSPGTGINSGNTIYF	TGTGCCAGCAGTCCCGGGACAGGGATCAACTCTGGAAACACCATATATTTT
TRBV4-2	.	TRBD1	TRBJ1-6	CASSPGSRTGGNSPLHF	TGTGCCAGCAGCCCAGGGTCACGGACAGGGGGGAATTCACCCCTCCACTTT
TRBV29-1	.	.	TRBJ1-4	CSVQRQDQKLFF	TGCAGCGTTCAAAGACAGGACCAAAAACTGTTTTTT
TRBV7-8	.	TRBD1	TRBJ1-5	CASSLVGGGNQPQHF	TGTGCCAGCAGCTTAGTAGGGGGCGGCAATCAGCCCCAGCATTTT
TRBV5-1	.	.	TRBJ2-3	CASSLGAEVTDTQYF	TGCGCCAGCAGCTTGGGGGCGGAGGTCACAGATACGCAGTATTTT
TRBV9	.	TRBD2	TRBJ2-1	CASSPGTSGGSEQFF	TGTGCCAGCAGCCCCGGCACTAGCGGGGGGTCAGAGCAGTTCTTC
TRBV6-1	.	TRBD1	TRBJ2-3	CASSEGTGDTDTQYF	TGTGCCAGCAGTGAAGGGACAGGGGATACAGATACGCAGTATTTT
TRBV4-1	.	TRBD1	TRBJ2-2	CASSRPTGSGELFF	TGCGCCAGCAGCCGTCCGACAGGGTCCGGGGAGCTGTTTTTT
TRBV5-4	.	.	TRBJ2-3	CASSLGGVTDTQYF	TGTGCCAGCAGCTTGGGCGGGGTAACAGATACGCAGTATTTT
TRBV5-4	.	TRBD2	TRBJ2-7	CASSLGAGGYEQYF	TGTGCCAGCAGCTTGGGAGCGGGGGGCTACGAGCAGTACTTC
TRBV5-4	.	TRBD1	TRBJ2-7	CASSRSTGVYEQYF	TGTGCCAGCAGCAGATCGACAGGGGTCTACGAGCAGTACTTC
TRBV6-5	.	.	TRBJ2-3	CASTEGAVFTDTQYF	TGTGCCAGCACGGAAGGGGCAGTTTTTACAGATACGCAGTATTTT
TRBV30	.	TRBD1	TRBJ1-6	CAWSSLRTGGFRDSPLHF	TGTGCCTGGAGCAGTTTACGGACAGGGGGCTTCAGAGATTCACCCCTCCACTTT
TRBV11-3	.	TRBD2	TRBJ2-1	CASSLTSGLSYNEQFF	TGTGCCAGCAGCTTAACTAGCGGGCTCTCCTACAATGAGCAGTTCTTC
TRBV10-1	.	.	TRBJ1-5	CASSTDRYQPQHF	TGCGCCAGCAGCACTGACAGGTATCAGCCCCAGCATTTT
TRBV5-1	.	.	TRBJ2-1	CASSLARTESNEQFF	TGCGCCAGCAGCTTGGCACGGACAGAGAGCAATGAGCAGTTCTTC
TRBV5-4	.	TRBD2	TRBJ2-3	CASSLPSSGGDKYTQYF	TGTGCCAGCAGCCTACCTTCTAGCGGGGGGGATAAATATACGCAGTATTTT
TRBV7-6	.	TRBD1	TRBJ1-3	CASSLGGTASLSGNTIYF	TGTGCCAGCAGCTTAGGGGGGACAGCTTCCCTCTCTGGAAACACCATATATTTT
TRBV6-5	.	.	TRBJ2-7	CASSPGSPPYEQYF	TGTGCCAGCAGTCCAGGTTCCCCTCCGTACGAGCAGTACTTC
TRBV28	.	TRBD1	TRBJ2-2	CASVDRQNTGELFF	TGTGCCAGCGTGGACAGGCAGAACACCGGGGAGCTGTTTTTT
TRBV10-3	.	.	TRBJ1-3	CAISESISGNTIYF	TGTGCCATCAGTGAGTCTATCTCTGGAAACACCATATATTTT
TRBV7-2	.	.	TRBJ1-2	CASSLRAGAGYTF	TGTGCCAGCAGCTTAAGGGCAGGGGCTGGCTACACCTTC
TRBV25-1	.	TRBD1	TRBJ2-5	CASKTGARETQYF	TGTGCCAGCAAGACAGGGGCGCGTGAGACCCAGTACTTC
TRBV27	.	.	TRBJ1-4	CASRGTNEKLFF	TGTGCCAGCAGAGGGACAAATGAAAAACTGTTTTTT
TRBV7-6	.	.	TRBJ1-1	CASSLGAHTEAFF	TGTGCCAGCAGCTTAGGGGCGCACACTGAAGCTTTCTTT
TRBV11-2	.	.	TRBJ2-6	CASSLLVGFSGANVLTF	TGTGCCAGCAGCTTATTAGTGGGCTTCTCTGGGGCCAACGTCCTGACTTTC
TRBV6-5	once	.	TRBJ2-1	CASREFYNEQFF	TGTGCCAGCCGGGAGTTCTACAATGAGCAGTTCTTC
TRBV18	.	TRBD2	TRBJ2-1	CASSPLTSGGTSEQFF	TGTGCCAGCTCACCACTGACTAGCGGGGGGACTTCTGAGCAGTTCTTC
TRBV6-5	.	.	TRBJ2-7	CASNSAGAYYEQYF	TGTGCCAGCAATAGCGCCGGTGCCTACTACGAGCAGTACTTC
TRBV2	.	TRBD1	TRBJ1-1	CASYLRAGGEAFF	TGTGCCAGCTACCTTAGGGCAGGGGGCGAAGCTTTCTTT
TRBV5-1	.	TRBD2	TRBJ2-5	CASSLRLAGGAGETQYF	TGCGCCAGCAGCTTGCGACTAGCGGGGGGCGCAGGTGAGACCCAGTACTTC